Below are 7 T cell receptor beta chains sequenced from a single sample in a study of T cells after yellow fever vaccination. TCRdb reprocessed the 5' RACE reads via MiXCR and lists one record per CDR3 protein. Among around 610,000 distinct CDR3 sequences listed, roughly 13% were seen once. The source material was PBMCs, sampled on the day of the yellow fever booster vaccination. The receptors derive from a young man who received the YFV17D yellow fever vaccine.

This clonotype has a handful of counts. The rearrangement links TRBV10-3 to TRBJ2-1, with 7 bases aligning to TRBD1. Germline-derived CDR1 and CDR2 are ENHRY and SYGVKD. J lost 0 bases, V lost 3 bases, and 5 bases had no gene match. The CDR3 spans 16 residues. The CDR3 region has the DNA TGTGCCATCAGTGACTCGGGACAGAGCTCCTACAATGAGCAGTTCTTC. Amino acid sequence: CAISDSGQSSYNEQFF.

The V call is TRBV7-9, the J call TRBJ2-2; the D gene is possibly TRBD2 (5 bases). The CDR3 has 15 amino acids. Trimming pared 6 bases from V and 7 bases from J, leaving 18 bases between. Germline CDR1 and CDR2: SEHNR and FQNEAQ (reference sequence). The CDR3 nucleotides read TGTGCCAGCAGTTCCCTCGAGGGTCCTGGCGGGGAGCTGTTTTTT. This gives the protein CASSSLEGPGGELFF.

CDR3 sequence: CASSSRRGDGYTF. In DNA form, the CDR3 reads TGTGCCAGCAGCTCCAGGAGGGGCGATGGCTACACCTTC. The chain joins TRBV7-3 to TRBJ1-2; D is possibly TRBD1 (5 bases). Trimming removed 4 bases at V and 6 bases at J, with 12 bases between. CDR1 is SGHTA, CDR2 FQGTGA, per germline. This CDR3 contains 13 residues.

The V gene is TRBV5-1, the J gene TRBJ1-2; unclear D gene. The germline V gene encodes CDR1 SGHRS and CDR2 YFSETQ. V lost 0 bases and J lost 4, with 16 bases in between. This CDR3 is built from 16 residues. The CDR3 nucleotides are TGCGCCAGCAGCTTGGTAGGCGGAGGAGATGCCTATGGCTACACCTTC. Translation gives CASSLVGGGDAYGYTF.

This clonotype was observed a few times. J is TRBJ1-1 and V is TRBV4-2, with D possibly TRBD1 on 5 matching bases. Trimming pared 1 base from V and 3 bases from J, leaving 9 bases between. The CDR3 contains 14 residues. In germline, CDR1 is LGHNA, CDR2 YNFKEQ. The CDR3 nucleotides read TGTGCCAGCAGCCAAGTGTCCAGGGACACTGAAGCTTTCTTT. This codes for CASSQVSRDTEAFF.

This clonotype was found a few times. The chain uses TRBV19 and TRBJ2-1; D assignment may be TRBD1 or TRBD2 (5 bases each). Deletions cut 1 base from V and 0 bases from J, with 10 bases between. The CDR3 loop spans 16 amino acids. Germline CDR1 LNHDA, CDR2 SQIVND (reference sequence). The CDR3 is CASSIVGASSYNEQFF. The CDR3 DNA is TGTGCCAGTAGTATAGTCGGGGCTAGCTCCTACAATGAGCAGTTCTTC.

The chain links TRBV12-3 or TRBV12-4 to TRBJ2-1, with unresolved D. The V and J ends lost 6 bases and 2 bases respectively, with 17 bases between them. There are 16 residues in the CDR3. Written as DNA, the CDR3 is TGTGCCAGCAGCTTTGGTCTACTACCCCCCTACAATGAGCAGTTCTTC. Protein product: CASSFGLLPPYNEQFF.